This T cell receptor beta chain appears in the sequencing data of a study of OX40 agonist ivuxolimab in advanced cancers. Study at large: Ivuxolimab, an antibody that agonizes OX40 (CD134), was administered to the patients.

The CDR3 has 20 residues. The V and J ends lost 3 bases and 2 bases, in that order; junction bases with no gene match: 16. Germline assignment: CDR1 WNHNN and CDR2 SYGVQD (reference sequence). Produced via immunoSEQ multiplex PCR; TCRdb's table is partial and in-frame only. The data hold around 74,000 clones, with 65% to 90% observed a single time. Sequencing was performed on CD4+ or CD8+ T cells sorted from blood, taken in a trial of the OX40 agonist ivuxolimab. The chain joins TRBV10-1 to TRBJ1-2; 12 bases map to TRBD1. This sequence was found in an adult with an advanced solid tumor such as melanoma, head and neck, liver or kidney cancer. The CDR3 here is CASSEPLGQGALRRNYGYTF. The CDR3 DNA sequence: TGCGCCAGCAGTGAACCCCTGGGACAGGGGGCCCTCCGGCGGAACTATGGCTACACCTTC.